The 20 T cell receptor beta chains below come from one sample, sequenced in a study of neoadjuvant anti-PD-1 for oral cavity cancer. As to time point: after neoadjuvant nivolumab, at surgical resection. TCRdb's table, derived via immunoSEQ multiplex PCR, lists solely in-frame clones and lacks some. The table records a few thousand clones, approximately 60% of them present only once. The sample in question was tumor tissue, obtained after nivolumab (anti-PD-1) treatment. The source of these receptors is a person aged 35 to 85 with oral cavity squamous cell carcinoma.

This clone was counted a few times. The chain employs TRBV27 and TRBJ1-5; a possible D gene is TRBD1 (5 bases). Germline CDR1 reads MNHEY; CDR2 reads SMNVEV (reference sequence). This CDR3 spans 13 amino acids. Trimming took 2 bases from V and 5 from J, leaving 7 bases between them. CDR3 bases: TGTGCCAGCAGTTTAACGGGGGATCAGCCCCAGCATTTT. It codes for CASSLTGDQPQHF.

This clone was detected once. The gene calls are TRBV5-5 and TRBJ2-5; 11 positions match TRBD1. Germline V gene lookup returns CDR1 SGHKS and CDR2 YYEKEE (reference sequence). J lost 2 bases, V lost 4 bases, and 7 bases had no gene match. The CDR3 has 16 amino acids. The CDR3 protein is CASSLRTGGRQETQYF. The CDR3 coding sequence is TGTGCCAGCAGCCTACGGACAGGGGGCCGTCAAGAGACCCAGTACTTC.

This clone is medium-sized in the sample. CDR3 DNA sequence: TGTGCCAGCAGCTTCCGGACAAGGAGAGGGAATCAGCCCCAGCATTTT. Amino acids: CASSFRTRRGNQPQHF. The chain has TRBV7-7 and TRBJ1-5, with a weak D call TRBD1 (5 bases). The CDR3 loop spans 16 amino acids. Trimming took 3 bases from V and 4 from J, leaving 16 bases between them. CDR1 and CDR2 from the germline V gene are SSHAT and FNYEAQ (reference sequence).

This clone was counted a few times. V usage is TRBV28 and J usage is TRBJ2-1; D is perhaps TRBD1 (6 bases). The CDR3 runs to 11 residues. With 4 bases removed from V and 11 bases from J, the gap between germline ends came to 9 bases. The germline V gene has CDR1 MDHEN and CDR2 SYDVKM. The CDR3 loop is CASSSGQKQFF. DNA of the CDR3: TGTGCCAGCAGTTCCGGACAGAAGCAGTTCTTC.

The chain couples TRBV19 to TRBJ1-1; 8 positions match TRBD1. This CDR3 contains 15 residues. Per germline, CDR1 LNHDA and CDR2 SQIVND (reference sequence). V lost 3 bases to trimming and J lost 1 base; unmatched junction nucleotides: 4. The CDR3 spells CASSMGDRRNTEAFF. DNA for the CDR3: TGTGCCAGTAGTATGGGGGACAGGAGGAACACTGAAGCTTTCTTT.

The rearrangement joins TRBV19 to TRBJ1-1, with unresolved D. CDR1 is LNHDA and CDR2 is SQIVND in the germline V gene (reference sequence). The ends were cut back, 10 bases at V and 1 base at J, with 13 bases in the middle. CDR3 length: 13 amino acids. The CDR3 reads CATRGSRNTEAFF. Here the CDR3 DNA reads TGTGCCACTCGCGGGAGTAGGAACACTGAAGCTTTCTTT. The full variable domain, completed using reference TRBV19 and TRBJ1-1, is DGGITQSPKYLFRKEGQNVTLSCEQNLNHDAMYWYRQDPGQGLRLIYYSQIVNDFQKGDIAEGYSVSREKKESFPLTVTSAQKNPTAFYLCATRGSRNTEAFFGQGTRLTVV.

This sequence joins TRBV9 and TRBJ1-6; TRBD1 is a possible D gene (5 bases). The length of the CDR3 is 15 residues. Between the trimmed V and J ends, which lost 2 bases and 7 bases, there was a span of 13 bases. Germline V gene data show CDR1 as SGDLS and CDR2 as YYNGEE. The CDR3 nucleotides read TGTGCCAGCAGCGTTACGGGGCTGGGGAATTCACCCCTCCACTTT. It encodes CASSVTGLGNSPLHF.

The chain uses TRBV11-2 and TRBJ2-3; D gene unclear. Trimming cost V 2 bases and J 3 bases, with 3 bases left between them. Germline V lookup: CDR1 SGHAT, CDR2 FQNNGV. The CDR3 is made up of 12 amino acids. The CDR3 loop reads CASSLWTDTQYF. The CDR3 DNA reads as TGTGCCAGCAGCTTATGGACAGATACGCAGTATTTT. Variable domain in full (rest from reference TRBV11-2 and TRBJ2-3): EAGVAQSPRYKIIEKRQSVAFWCNPISGHATLYWYQQILGQGPKLLIQFQNNGVVDDSQLPKDRFSAERLKGVDSTLKIQPAKLEDSAVYLCASSLWTDTQYFGPGTRLTVL.

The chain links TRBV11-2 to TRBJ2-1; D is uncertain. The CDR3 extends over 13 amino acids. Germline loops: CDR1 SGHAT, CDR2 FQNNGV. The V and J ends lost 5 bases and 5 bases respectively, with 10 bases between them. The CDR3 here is CASSLSSHNEQFF. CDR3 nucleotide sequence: TGTGCCAGCAGCCTCAGTAGTCACAATGAGCAGTTCTTC.

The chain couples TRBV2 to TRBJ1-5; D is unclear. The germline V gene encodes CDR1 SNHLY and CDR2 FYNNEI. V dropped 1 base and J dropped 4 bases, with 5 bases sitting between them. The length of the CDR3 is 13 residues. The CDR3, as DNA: TGTGCCAGCAGTGAAGAGGAAAATCAGCCCCAGCATTTT. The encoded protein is CASSEEENQPQHF.

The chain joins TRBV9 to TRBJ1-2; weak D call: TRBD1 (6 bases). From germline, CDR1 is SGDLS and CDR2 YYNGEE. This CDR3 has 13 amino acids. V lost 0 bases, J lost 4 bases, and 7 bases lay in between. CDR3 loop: CASSVARGYGYTF. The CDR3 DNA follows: TGTGCCAGCAGCGTAGCCAGGGGCTATGGCTACACCTTC. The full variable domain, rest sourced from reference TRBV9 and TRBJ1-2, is DSGVTQTPKHLITATGQRVTLRCSPRSGDLSVYWYQQSLDQGLQFLIQYYNGEERAKGNILERFSAQQFPDLHSELNLSSLELGDSALYFCASSVARGYGYTFGSGTRLTVV.

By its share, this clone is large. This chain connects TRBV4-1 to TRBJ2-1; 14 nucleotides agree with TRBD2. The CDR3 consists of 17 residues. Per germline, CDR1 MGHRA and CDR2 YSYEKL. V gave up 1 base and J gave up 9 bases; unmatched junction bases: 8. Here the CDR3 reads CASSQGLAGGPEGEQFF. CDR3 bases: TGCGCCAGCAGCCAAGGACTAGCGGGAGGGCCTGAGGGTGAGCAGTTCTTC.

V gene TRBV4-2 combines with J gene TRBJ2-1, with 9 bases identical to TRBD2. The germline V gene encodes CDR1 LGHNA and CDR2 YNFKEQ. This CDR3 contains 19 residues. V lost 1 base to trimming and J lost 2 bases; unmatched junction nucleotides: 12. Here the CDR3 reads CASSQGLAGASIPYNEQFF. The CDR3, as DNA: TGTGCCAGCAGCCAAGGGTTAGCGGGGGCCTCTATCCCCTACAATGAGCAGTTCTTC.

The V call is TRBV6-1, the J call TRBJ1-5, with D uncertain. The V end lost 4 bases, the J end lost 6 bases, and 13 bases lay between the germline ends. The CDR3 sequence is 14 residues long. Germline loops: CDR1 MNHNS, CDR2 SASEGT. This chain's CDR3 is CASSATVSGQPQHF. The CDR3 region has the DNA TGTGCCAGCAGTGCCACAGTAAGTGGTCAGCCCCAGCATTTT.

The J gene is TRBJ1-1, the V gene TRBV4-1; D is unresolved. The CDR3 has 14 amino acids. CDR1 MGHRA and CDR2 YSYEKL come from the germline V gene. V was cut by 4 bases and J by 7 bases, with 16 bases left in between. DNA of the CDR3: TGCGCCAGCAGCCTACTACATCCGTATGATGAAGCTTTCTTT. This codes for CASSLLHPYDEAFF.

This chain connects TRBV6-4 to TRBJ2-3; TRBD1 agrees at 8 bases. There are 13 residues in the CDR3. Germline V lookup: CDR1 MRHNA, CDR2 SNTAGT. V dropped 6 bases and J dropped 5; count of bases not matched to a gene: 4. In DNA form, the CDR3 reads TGTGCCAGCAGCCGGGACAGGCAAGATACGCAGTATTTT. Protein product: CASSRDRQDTQYF.

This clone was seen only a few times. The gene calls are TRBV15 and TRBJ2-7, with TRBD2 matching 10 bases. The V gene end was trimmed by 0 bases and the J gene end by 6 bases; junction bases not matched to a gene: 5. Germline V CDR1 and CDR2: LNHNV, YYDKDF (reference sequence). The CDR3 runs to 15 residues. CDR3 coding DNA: TGTGCCACCAGCAGAGATCTAGCGGGAGAGGGCGAGCAGTACTTC. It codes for CATSRDLAGEGEQYF.

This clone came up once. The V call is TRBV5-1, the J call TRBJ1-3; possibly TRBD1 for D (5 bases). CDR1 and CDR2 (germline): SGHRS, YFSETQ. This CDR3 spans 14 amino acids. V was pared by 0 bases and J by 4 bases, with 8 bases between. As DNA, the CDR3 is TGCGCCAGCAGCTTGGCAGGGATAGGAAACACCATATATTTT. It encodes CASSLAGIGNTIYF.

CDR3: CAIGRAGGDEQYF. The CDR3, as DNA: TGTGCCATCGGACGGGCAGGGGGGGACGAGCAGTACTTC. The chain carries TRBV10-3 and TRBJ2-7; D may correspond to TRBD1 or TRBD2 (7 bases each). CDR1 is ENHRY, CDR2 SYGVKD, per germline. Trimming removed 8 bases at V and 5 bases at J, with 16 bases between. The CDR3 is 13 amino acids.

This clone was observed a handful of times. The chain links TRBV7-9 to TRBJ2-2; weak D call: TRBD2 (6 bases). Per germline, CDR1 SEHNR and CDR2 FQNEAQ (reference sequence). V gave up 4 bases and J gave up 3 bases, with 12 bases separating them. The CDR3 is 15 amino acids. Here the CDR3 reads CASSYSGRDTGELFF. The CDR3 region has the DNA TGTGCCAGCAGCTATAGCGGACGTGACACCGGGGAGCTGTTTTTT.